The 12 T cell receptor beta chains presented below share a single source sample, sequenced in a study of CD8 T cells in ankylosing spondylitis. Study outcomes and limitations: Ankylosing spondylitis blood seemed to carry a telltale TCR beta motif made of fewer than 10 highly homologous variants.

TCRdb re-derived calls from the 5' RACE reads in MiXCR, one entry per CDR3 protein. The sample has about 130,000 distinct CDR3 sequences, more than 15% seen once. These receptors lack a known antigen. Material for sequencing was blood, either unsorted or a sorted T cell fraction (not recorded which). Every receptor here comes from a male donor with ankylosing spondylitis.

The table lists this clonotype with a few counts. J is TRBJ2-1 and V is TRBV29-1; 10 nucleotides match TRBD2. Trimming at V came to 7 bases and at J to 0 bases, leaving 3 bases not matched to a gene. Germline values: CDR1 SQVTM, CDR2 ANQGSEA. This CDR3 is built from 14 residues. This CDR3 reads CSGGLADSYNEQFF. CDR3 in DNA: TGCAGCGGTGGACTAGCGGACTCCTACAATGAGCAGTTCTTC.

This clonotype was seen more than once but under ten times. The genes are TRBV29-1 and TRBJ2-6; D is undetermined. The V gene's germline CDR1 is SQVTM and CDR2 ANQGSEA. Trimming took off 0 bases at V and 4 bases at J, with 10 bases between the two ends. CDR3 length equals 15 residues. The CDR3: CSVEEYAPGANVLTF. Here the CDR3 DNA reads TGCAGCGTTGAAGAATACGCCCCCGGGGCCAACGTCCTGACTTTC.

This clonotype turned up a few times. The CDR3 here is CAISTGTGPKRYEQYF. The CDR3 nucleotides are TGTGCCATCAGCACCGGGACAGGGCCGAAGCGCTACGAGCAGTACTTC. This chain links TRBV10-3 with TRBJ2-7; 9 bases line up with TRBD1. The germline CDR1 and CDR2 sequences are ENHRY and SYGVKD. J gave up 3 bases and V 6 bases, and 12 bases lay outside the gene matches. The CDR3 is 16 residues long.

This clonotype occurred a few times. The chain links TRBV5-1 to TRBJ2-1; 10 bases fit TRBD1. Trimming took 3 bases from V and 4 from J; bases not matched to a gene: 7. The CDR3 contains 16 residues. Germline CDR1 is SGHRS and CDR2 is YFSETQ. CDR3 in DNA: TGCGCCAGCAGCTACCTGGACAGGGGGTCGTACAATGAGCAGTTCTTC. It encodes CASSYLDRGSYNEQFF.

This clonotype was picked up many times. V is TRBV3-1 and J is TRBJ2-5; TRBD1 is a possible D gene (6 bases). This CDR3 has 15 amino acids. V was clipped by 4 bases and J by 5 bases, with 17 bases between them. Germline CDR1 and CDR2: LGHDT and YNNKEL (reference sequence). The CDR3: CASSPAAGVRETQYF. In DNA form, the CDR3 reads TGTGCCAGCAGCCCCGCCGCAGGGGTAAGGGAGACCCAGTACTTC.

Many counts were recorded for this clonotype. The chain carries TRBV29-1 and TRBJ2-1, with D possibly matching TRBD2 (6 bases). Germline V CDR1 and CDR2: SQVTM, ANQGSEA. Deletions cut 5 bases from V and 7 bases from J, with 18 bases between. The CDR3 is 14 amino acids. CDR3 in DNA: TGCAGCGTTTCACCCATAGCGGACCGGAATGAGCAGTTCTTC. Its translation is CSVSPIADRNEQFF.

The V and J genes are TRBV28 and TRBJ2-7; 9 nucleotides agree with TRBD1. Germline V gives CDR1 MDHEN, CDR2 SYDVKM. This CDR3 comprises 18 residues. Trimming at V came to 6 bases and at J to 5 bases, leaving 20 bases not matched to a gene. The CDR3 loop reads CASSPTLIGQGRSHEQYF. DNA of the CDR3: TGTGCCAGCAGCCCCACCCTGATAGGACAGGGGAGGAGCCACGAGCAGTACTTC.

J is TRBJ1-1 and V is TRBV12-3 or TRBV12-4; unclear D gene. The CDR3 sequence is 12 residues long. V was shortened by 8 bases and J by 0 bases, with 7 bases between the two germline ends. CDR3 DNA sequence: TGTGCCAGCCGCGATATGAACACTGAAGCTTTCTTT. This translates into CASRDMNTEAFF.

This clonotype was observed a handful of times. In nucleotides, the CDR3 is TGCAGCGGACGGTTCTACAATGAGCAGTTCTTC. It yields the protein CSGRFYNEQFF. The chain employs TRBV29-1 and TRBJ2-1; D gene unclear. The V end was cut by 7 bases, the J end by 3 bases, with 7 bases between. The CDR3 has 11 residues. CDR1 SQVTM and CDR2 ANQGSEA come from the germline V gene.

This clonotype was picked up a small number of times. The V gene is TRBV2, the J gene TRBJ2-5; TRBD2 matches 10 bases. V dropped 7 bases and J dropped 4; count of bases not matched to a gene: 6. CDR3 size: 14 residues. CDR1 is SNHLY and CDR2 is FYNNEI in the germline V gene. In DNA, the CDR3 is TGTGCCAGCATAAGCCAGCGGGAGGGAGAGACCCAGTACTTC. Protein: CASISQREGETQYF.

This clonotype was observed at least ten times. The V gene is TRBV12-3 or TRBV12-4, the J gene TRBJ2-3; unclear D gene. The CDR3 covers 13 residues. V lost 8 bases, J lost 0 bases, and 9 bases lay in between. CDR3 in amino acids: CASLQTSTDTQYF. DNA for the CDR3: TGTGCCAGCTTGCAGACTAGCACAGATACGCAGTATTTT.

This clonotype occurred many times. The V gene is TRBV12-3 or TRBV12-4, the J gene TRBJ1-5; the match to TRBD1 covers 8 bases. V lost 4 bases and J lost 16; bases outside the gene matches: 6. This CDR3 is 11 amino acids long. CDR3 sequence reads: CASSSTGAAHF. The DNA for the CDR3 is TGTGCCAGCAGTTCGACAGGGGCGGCTCATTTT.